This entry lists 23 T cell receptor beta chains sequenced from one sample in a study of shared clonotypes between healthy human individuals. TCRdb keeps only in-frame clones here, not all; method: immunoSEQ multiplex PCR. This sample has over a million clones, with approximately 96% found just once. What was sequenced was naive CD4+ T cells sorted from blood. Subset: CD45RA+ positively selected. All receptors come from a man under 40 in good health.

Details on this clone: Other DNA sequences in this sample translate to the same CDR3. V gene TRBV5-1 combines with J gene TRBJ2-5, with D hard to call. Germline V gene sequence: CDR1 SGHRS, CDR2 YFSETQ. The CDR3 loop spans 12 amino acids. V lost 2 bases, J lost 2 bases, and 4 bases lay in between. CDR3 in DNA: TGCGCCAGCAGCTTCGATCAAGAGACCCAGTACTTC. Protein sequence: CASSFDQETQYF.

The CDR3 DNA sequence: TGTGCCAGCAGCTCAACGGGACAGGGTTTCTACACCTTC. Translating it yields CASSSTGQGFYTF. The chain couples TRBV11-2 to TRBJ1-2; 9 bases line up with TRBD1. CDR1 is SGHAT and CDR2 is FQNNGV in the germline V gene. CDR3 size: 13 residues. With 4 bases clipped from V and 10 bases from J, the junction kept 7 bases outside the gene matches. Drawing the rest from reference TRBV11-2 and TRBJ1-2, the complete variable domain is EAGVAQSPRYKIIEKRQSVAFWCNPISGHATLYWYQQILGQGPKLLIQFQNNGVVDDSQLPKDRFSAERLKGVDSTLKIQPAKLEDSAVYLCASSSTGQGFYTFGSGTRLTVV.

The CDR3 spells CASSLAWGGAYEQYF. DNA of the CDR3: TGTGCCAGCAGCTTAGCGTGGGGGGGCGCCTACGAGCAGTACTTC. The chain uses TRBV7-7 and TRBJ2-7, with D possibly TRBD2 on 7 matching bases. Germline lookup yields CDR1 SSHAT and CDR2 FNYEAQ (reference sequence). V was trimmed by 0 bases and J by 2 bases, leaving 11 bases between them. The CDR3 runs 15 residues.

This sequence joins TRBV7-9 and TRBJ2-2; 11 positions agree with TRBD1. The junction had 7 bases not matched to a gene; V was cut back by 2 bases and J by 5 bases. The CDR3 runs to 17 residues. Per germline, CDR1 SEHNR and CDR2 FQNEAQ (reference sequence). CDR3 DNA: TGTGCCAGCAGCTTAAGACCGGGACAGGGGGGAACCGGGGAGCTGTTTTTT. Translated, it gives CASSLRPGQGGTGELFF.

Concerning this clone: This same CDR3 is encoded by further DNA sequences in the sample. The V gene is TRBV7-2, the J gene TRBJ2-7; D unresolved. This CDR3 is 12 amino acids long. Germline V gene data show CDR1 as SGHTA and CDR2 as FQGNSA. Deletions cut 1 base from V and 6 bases from J, with 7 bases between. The CDR3 region is CASSLDHGEQYF. DNA for the CDR3: TGTGCCAGCAGCTTAGACCACGGCGAGCAGTACTTC.

The CDR3 region has the DNA TGTGCCAGCAGTTCCCTGGGACAGTACAATGAGCAGTTCTTC. It specifies CASSSLGQYNEQFF. The rearrangement uses TRBV27 and TRBJ2-1; 7 bases match TRBD1. The CDR3 is made up of 14 amino acids. Germline CDR1 and CDR2: MNHEY and SMNVEV (reference sequence). The ends lost 4 bases at V and 4 bases at J; junction bases unmatched: 4.

The chain combines TRBV7-2 with TRBJ2-7; TRBD2 matches at 7 bases. Germline CDR1 and CDR2: SGHTA and FQGNSA. Trimming took 0 bases from V and 3 from J; bases not matched to a gene: 11. The CDR3 consists of 17 residues. CDR3 nucleotide sequence: TGTGCCAGCAGCTTAGCGCAGTGGGCGGGAGCCATCTACGAGCAGTACTTC. This translates into CASSLAQWAGAIYEQYF.

The chain employs TRBV7-2 and TRBJ1-2; D is perhaps TRBD1 (5 bases). Trimming took off 3 bases at V and 2 bases at J, with 7 bases between the two ends. CDR1 is SGHTA, CDR2 FQGNSA, per germline. This CDR3 comprises 13 residues. The CDR3 loop reads CASSFTGNYGYTF. The CDR3 nucleotides read TGTGCCAGCAGCTTTACAGGCAACTATGGCTACACCTTC.

This chain links TRBV7-8 with TRBJ2-7, with TRBD2 matching 8 bases. The CDR3 extends over 14 amino acids. CDR1 and CDR2 (germline): SGHVS, FQNEAQ. V was pared by 3 bases and J by 1 base, with 2 bases of the junction left unmatched. The CDR3 sequence: CASSFAGGSYEQYF. CDR3 in DNA: TGTGCCAGCAGCTTCGCGGGAGGTTCCTACGAGCAGTACTTC.

The CDR3 coding sequence is TGTGCCAGCAGTCTCGCGGGGATCAGGGAGACCCAGTACTTC. Translation gives CASSLAGIRETQYF. The chain has TRBV6-5 and TRBJ2-5, with D perhaps TRBD2 (6 bases). The V end lost 5 bases, the J end lost 5 bases, and 15 bases lay between the germline ends. Per the germline V gene, CDR1 is MNHEY and CDR2 is SVGAGI. CDR3 length: 14 amino acids.

V gene TRBV29-1 combines with J gene TRBJ2-2; possible D gene TRBD2, 5 bases. Trimming pared 4 bases from V and 2 bases from J, leaving 11 bases between. This CDR3 is 14 amino acids long. Per the germline V gene, CDR1 is SQVTM and CDR2 is ANQGSEA. CDR3 DNA sequence: TGCAGCGTTGCTTGGCGGGCCAACACCGGGGAGCTGTTTTTT. Its translation is CSVAWRANTGELFF.

V is TRBV9 and J is TRBJ2-1; unclear D gene. The CDR3 is 13 residues long. CDR1 is SGDLS and CDR2 is YYNGEE in the germline V gene. Between the trimmed V and J ends, which lost 2 bases and 7 bases, there was a span of 10 bases. CDR3 residues: CASSVLSENEQFF. CDR3 bases: TGTGCCAGCAGCGTTCTTAGTGAAAATGAGCAGTTCTTC.

The rearrangement uses TRBV7-8 and TRBJ2-7; no reliable D call. CDR3 size: 12 residues. CDR1 is SGHVS, CDR2 FQNEAQ, per germline. V was pared by 5 bases and J by 0 bases, with 5 bases between. Here the CDR3 DNA reads TGTGCCAGCAGCCAGAGCTCCTACGAGCAGTACTTC. Encoded protein: CASSQSSYEQYF. The entire variable domain, with the rest obtained from reference TRBV7-8 and TRBJ2-7, is as follows: GAGVSQSPRYKVAKRGQDVALRCDPISGHVSLFWYQQALGQGPEFLTYFQNEAQLDKSGLPSDRFFAERPEGSVSTLKIQRTQQEDSAVYLCASSQSSYEQYFGPGTRLTVT.

The genes are TRBV5-1 and TRBJ1-2, with TRBD1 identical over 8 bases. This CDR3 is 14 amino acids long. V lost 0 bases, J lost 3 bases, and 1 base stayed unmatched. Germline V lookup: CDR1 SGHRS, CDR2 YFSETQ. CDR3 loop: CASSLEQGDYGYTF. CDR3 in DNA: TGCGCCAGCAGCTTGGAACAGGGGGACTATGGCTACACCTTC.

This clone was observed a few times. V gene TRBV28 combines with J gene TRBJ1-2, with no clear D. The CDR3 runs to 13 residues. The V end lost 3 bases, the J end lost 6 bases, and 11 bases lay between the germline ends. The V gene's germline CDR1 is MDHEN and CDR2 SYDVKM. CDR3 sequence reads: CASSFLGPNGYTF. The CDR3 nucleotides read TGTGCCAGCAGTTTCCTAGGGCCGAATGGCTACACCTTC.

The chain has TRBV5-6 and TRBJ1-2, with 8 bases fitting TRBD1. Trimming took 0 bases from V and 6 from J; bases not matched to a gene: 13. The CDR3 sequence is 17 residues long. Germline CDR1 reads SGHDT; CDR2 reads YYEEEE. The CDR3 region has the DNA TGTGCCAGCAGCTTGGTCGCGGACGGCACAGGGGGGCATGGCTACACCTTC. Amino acids: CASSLVADGTGGHGYTF.

This clone appeared once. This rearrangement joins TRBV29-1 to TRBJ2-2; no clear D gene. Trimming stripped 4 bases from V and 4 bases from J, with 10 bases between. Germline V gene data show CDR1 as SQVTM and CDR2 as ANQGSEA. CDR3 size: 13 residues. The CDR3 region is CSVVVGVTGELFF. CDR3 bases: TGCAGCGTTGTTGTGGGTGTCACCGGGGAGCTGTTTTTT.

The chain joins TRBV7-2 to TRBJ1-3, with 9 bases that match TRBD1. The CDR3 has 16 amino acids. In germline, CDR1 is SGHTA, CDR2 FQGNSA. The J segment lost 2 bases and the V segment lost 5 bases, leaving 7 bases of the junction unmatched. The CDR3 DNA sequence: TGTGCCAGCAGCCGCCCGGGACAGGGAGCTGGAAACACCATATATTTT. Translation: CASSRPGQGAGNTIYF.

This chain uses TRBV29-1 with TRBJ1-2, with a weak D call TRBD1 (5 bases). Between the trimmed V and J ends, which lost 6 bases and 8 bases, there was a span of 13 bases. The CDR3 length is 11 residues. CDR1 SQVTM and CDR2 ANQGSEA come from the germline V gene. CDR3 sequence reads: CSVGTTSGYTF. The CDR3 DNA sequence: TGCAGCGTAGGGACTACCTCGGGCTACACCTTC. Full variable domain (remainder filled in from reference TRBV29-1 and TRBJ1-2): SAVISQKPSRDICQRGTSLTIQCQVDSQVTMMFWYRQQPGQSLTLIATANQGSEATYESGFVIDKFPISRPNLTFSTLTVSNMSPEDSSIYLCSVGTTSGYTFGSGTRLTVV.

V and J are TRBV7-9 and TRBJ1-1, with 9 bases that match TRBD1. This CDR3 spans 16 amino acids. V gave up 5 bases and J gave up 0 bases; unmatched junction bases: 7. Germline CDR1 SEHNR, CDR2 FQNEAQ (reference sequence). Here the CDR3 DNA reads TGTGCCAGCAGCCACGGACAGGGGATAATGAACACTGAAGCTTTCTTT. It yields the protein CASSHGQGIMNTEAFF.

This chain links TRBV5-1 with TRBJ2-5, with a tentative D call TRBD1 (5 bases). V was pared by 6 bases and J by 5 bases, with 14 bases between. The germline V gene encodes CDR1 SGHRS and CDR2 YFSETQ. This CDR3 spans 13 amino acids. The CDR3 sequence: CASTIGVRETQYF. The CDR3 region has the DNA TGCGCCAGCACTATAGGGGTGCGCGAGACCCAGTACTTC.

The V call is TRBV4-1, the J call TRBJ2-7, with TRBD1 matching over 10 bases. The ends lost 1 base at V and 2 bases at J; junction bases unmatched: 2. This CDR3 contains 15 residues. The germline V gene has CDR1 MGHRA and CDR2 YSYEKL. The CDR3 nucleotides read TGCGCCAGCAGCCAAGTTGGACAGGGGGCCTACGAGCAGTACTTC. As protein: CASSQVGQGAYEQYF.

V is TRBV4-3 and J is TRBJ2-5; 8 bases align to TRBD1. The CDR3 spans 16 residues. The junction had 8 bases not matched to a gene; V was cut back by 1 base and J by 4 bases. Per germline, CDR1 LGHNA and CDR2 YSLEER. CDR3 sequence: CASSQGTTGQGETQYF. The CDR3 DNA reads TGCGCCAGCAGCCAAGGGACCACAGGACAGGGAGAGACCCAGTACTTC.